These T cell receptor beta chains were read from a single sample in a study of T cell responses to AZD1222 COVID-19 vaccine. Using immunoSEQ multiplex PCR, the repertoire was profiled, and TCRdb retains in-frame clones only, with some absent. The repertoire includes fewer than 120,000 clones, roughly 90% of them detected once, and 1.6% sits in the top ten. This sample comprised peripheral blood, obtained on day 0 of AZD1222 vaccination. Every receptor here comes from an adult in good health. Each CDR3 is given with its conserved first and last residue. D genes are given only for firm matches. Where a row states a size, it is once, few, many or the class of an expanded clone; other rows omit it.

clone size: .; J gene: TRBJ1-5; V gene: TRBV18; D gene: TRBD1; CDR3 protein: CASSQDRGRGGNQPQHF; CDR3 DNA: TGTGCCAGCTCACAGGACAGGGGGCGCGGGGGCAATCAGCCCCAGCATTTT
clone size: .; J gene: TRBJ2-7; V gene: TRBV4-1; D gene: TRBD2; CDR3 protein: CASSQAGGPYEQYF; CDR3 DNA: TGCGCCAGCAGCCAAGCGGGAGGGCCCTACGAGCAGTACTTC
clone size: .; J gene: TRBJ2-2; V gene: TRBV10-2; D gene: .; CDR3 protein: CASRVLASGELFF; CDR3 DNA: TGCGCCAGCAGGGTCCTAGCGTCCGGGGAGCTGTTTTTT
clone size: .; J gene: TRBJ2-2; V gene: TRBV11-3; D gene: .; CDR3 protein: CASSIGGHRETGELFF; CDR3 DNA: TGTGCCAGCAGCATAGGCGGACACCGAGAGACCGGGGAGCTGTTTTTT
clone size: .; J gene: TRBJ1-2; V gene: TRBV15; D gene: TRBD1; CDR3 protein: CATSRDLGTGNYGYTF; CDR3 DNA: TGTGCCACCAGCAGAGACCTAGGGACAGGGAACTATGGCTACACCTTC
clone size: .; J gene: TRBJ2-2; V gene: TRBV13; D gene: .; CDR3 protein: CASSSTRESSTGELFF; CDR3 DNA: TGTGCCAGCAGCTCCACGAGGGAGTCGAGCACCGGGGAGCTGTTTTTT
clone size: .; J gene: TRBJ1-1; V gene: TRBV2; D gene: .; CDR3 protein: CASSVGRMNTEAFF; CDR3 DNA: TGTGCCAGCAGTGTCGGCAGGATGAACACTGAAGCTTTCTTT
clone size: .; J gene: TRBJ1-1; V gene: TRBV29-1; D gene: TRBD1; CDR3 protein: CSVGQGVRAFF; CDR3 DNA: TGCAGCGTGGGACAGGGGGTTCGAGCTTTCTTT
clone size: once; J gene: TRBJ1-4; V gene: TRBV18; D gene: TRBD1; CDR3 protein: CASSPLGQGGEKLFF; CDR3 DNA: TGTGCCAGCTCACCGCTGGGACAGGGAGGTGAAAAACTGTTTTTT
clone size: once; J gene: TRBJ2-1; V gene: TRBV29-1; D gene: .; CDR3 protein: CSVGAGNEQFF; CDR3 DNA: TGCAGCGTTGGGGCGGGGAATGAGCAGTTCTTC
clone size: .; J gene: TRBJ2-5; V gene: TRBV24-1; D gene: TRBD1; CDR3 protein: CATSDLGTVGAQYF; CDR3 DNA: TGTGCCACCAGTGATTTGGGGACAGTAGGGGCCCAGTACTTC
clone size: .; J gene: TRBJ2-1; V gene: TRBV24-1; D gene: TRBD2; CDR3 protein: CATSDALAGDSVGEQFF; CDR3 DNA: TGTGCCACCAGTGATGCACTAGCGGGAGATAGCGTGGGCGAGCAGTTCTTC
clone size: .; J gene: TRBJ2-3; V gene: TRBV12-5; D gene: TRBD2; CDR3 protein: CASGLGLAASTDTQYF; CDR3 DNA: TGTGCTAGTGGTTTGGGACTAGCGGCTAGCACAGATACGCAGTATTTT
clone size: .; J gene: TRBJ1-1; V gene: TRBV7-9; D gene: TRBD1; CDR3 protein: CASSLRGQGNTEAFF; CDR3 DNA: TGTGCCAGCAGCTTGAGAGGACAGGGAAACACTGAAGCTTTCTTT
clone size: .; J gene: TRBJ2-5; V gene: TRBV9; D gene: TRBD1; CDR3 protein: CASSYGGGQRIQETQYF; CDR3 DNA: TGTGCCAGCAGCTACGGTGGGGGACAGCGAATCCAAGAGACCCAGTACTTC
clone size: .; J gene: TRBJ2-7; V gene: TRBV19; D gene: .; CDR3 protein: CASSIVTGSYEQYF; CDR3 DNA: TGTGCCAGTAGTATAGTTACAGGCTCCTACGAGCAGTACTTC
clone size: once; J gene: TRBJ2-7; V gene: TRBV5-1; D gene: .; CDR3 protein: CASSYEAGMTYEQYF; CDR3 DNA: TGCGCCAGCAGCTATGAGGCAGGTATGACCTACGAGCAGTACTTC
clone size: .; J gene: TRBJ2-1; V gene: TRBV11-2; D gene: .; CDR3 protein: CASSPSVEQFF; CDR3 DNA: TGTGCCAGCAGCCCCAGCGTTGAGCAGTTCTTC
clone size: .; J gene: TRBJ2-7; V gene: TRBV7-9; D gene: .; CDR3 protein: CASSPPGPGPEKDEQYF; CDR3 DNA: TGTGCCAGCAGCCCACCGGGTCCAGGGCCGGAGAAGGACGAGCAGTACTTC
clone size: .; J gene: TRBJ2-1; V gene: TRBV6-5; D gene: .; CDR3 protein: CASTQAGWGEQFF; CDR3 DNA: TGTGCCAGCACCCAAGCGGGTTGGGGTGAGCAGTTCTTC
clone size: .; J gene: TRBJ1-5; V gene: TRBV30; D gene: .; CDR3 protein: CAWSVGPNQPQHF; CDR3 DNA: TGTGCCTGGAGTGTGGGGCCAAATCAGCCCCAGCATTTT
clone size: .; J gene: TRBJ1-2; V gene: TRBV5-6; D gene: .; CDR3 protein: CASSLVQVHTYGYTF; CDR3 DNA: TGTGCCAGCAGCTTGGTGCAGGTGCACACTTATGGCTACACCTTC
clone size: .; J gene: TRBJ1-1; V gene: TRBV19; D gene: .; CDR3 protein: CASSIGSTEAFF; CDR3 DNA: TGTGCCAGTAGTATCGGGAGCACTGAAGCTTTCTTT
clone size: once; J gene: TRBJ2-3; V gene: TRBV29-1; D gene: .; CDR3 protein: CSVAEGGGAGPQYF; CDR3 DNA: TGCAGCGTTGCCGAAGGAGGGGGCGCGGGTCCGCAGTATTTT
clone size: .; J gene: TRBJ2-3; V gene: TRBV7-8; D gene: .; CDR3 protein: CASSLGRARGGTDTQYF; CDR3 DNA: TGTGCCAGCAGCTTAGGTCGCGCGCGGGGAGGAACAGATACGCAGTATTTT
clone size: .; J gene: TRBJ1-4; V gene: TRBV3-1/TRBV3-2; D gene: TRBD1; CDR3 protein: CASSQGAGQVTNEKLFF; CDR3 DNA: TGTGCCAGCAGCCAAGGGGCCGGACAGGTGACTAATGAAAAACTGTTTTTT
clone size: .; J gene: TRBJ1-1; V gene: TRBV11-3; D gene: .; CDR3 protein: CASSLRRLKAFF; CDR3 DNA: TGTGCCAGCAGCTTAAGACGTTTGAAGGCTTTCTTT